The present T cell receptor (beta chain) was sequenced within a study of blood T cell repertoires in COVID-19. Overall study: Samples representing acute and convalescent COVID-19 were sourced from the United States, Italy and Spain. Sources were T cells, B-cell-depleted T cells, or PBMCs; the material itself was cDNA or gDNA.

Study processing details: Estimated nucleated cell counts came from reference gene primer amplification. Some clones are missing from TCRdb's copy, which holds only in-frame ones; the method was immunoSEQ multiplex PCR. Clone size and the V and J calls come from that table; the DNA yielded D and trimming. The data show around 70,000 clones, 90% seen once. On this clone itself: Its ends do not fully match the called genes, so a read error is possible.

The CDR3 totals 13 residues. Looked up from germline, CDR1 is SGHTA and CDR2 is FQGNSA. Sequenced input: peripheral blood. The TCR sequence derives from a man aged 45 to 65 with acute or convalescent COVID-19. V usage is TRBV7-2 and J usage is TRBJ2-1, with 10 bases identical to TRBD1. The CDR3 loop is CASNFWTGTGDIF. CDR3 nucleotide sequence: TGTGCCAGCAACTTTTGGACCGGGACAGGGGATATCTTC.